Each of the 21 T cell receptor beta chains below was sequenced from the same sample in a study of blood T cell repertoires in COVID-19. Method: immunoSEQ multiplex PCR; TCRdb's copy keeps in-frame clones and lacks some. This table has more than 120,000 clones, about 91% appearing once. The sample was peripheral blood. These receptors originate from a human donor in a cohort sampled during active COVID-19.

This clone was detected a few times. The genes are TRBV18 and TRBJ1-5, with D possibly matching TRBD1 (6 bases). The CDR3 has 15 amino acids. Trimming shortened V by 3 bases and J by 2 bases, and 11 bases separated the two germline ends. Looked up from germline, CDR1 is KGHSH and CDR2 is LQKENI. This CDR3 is CASSPGGLGNQPQHF. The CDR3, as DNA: TGTGCCAGCTCACCTGGGGGCTTGGGCAATCAGCCCCAGCATTTT.

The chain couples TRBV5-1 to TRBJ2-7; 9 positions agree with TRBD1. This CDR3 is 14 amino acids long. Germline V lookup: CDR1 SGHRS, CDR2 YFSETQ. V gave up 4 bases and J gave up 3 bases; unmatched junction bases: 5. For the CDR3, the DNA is TGCGCCAGCAGCACGGGGACAGGGAGCTACGAGCAGTACTTC. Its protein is CASSTGTGSYEQYF. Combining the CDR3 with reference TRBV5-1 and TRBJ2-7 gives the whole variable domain KAGVTQTPRYLIKTRGQQVTLSCSPISGHRSVSWYQQTPGQGLQFLFEYFSETQRNKGNFPGRFSGRQFSNSRSEMNVSTLELGDSALYLCASSTGTGSYEQYFGPGTRLTVT.

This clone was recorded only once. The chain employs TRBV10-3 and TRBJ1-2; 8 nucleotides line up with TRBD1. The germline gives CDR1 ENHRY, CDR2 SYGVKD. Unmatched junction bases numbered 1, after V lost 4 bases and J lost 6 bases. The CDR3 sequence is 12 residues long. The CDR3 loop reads CAISADRDGYTF. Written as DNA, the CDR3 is TGTGCCATCAGTGCGGACAGGGATGGCTACACCTTC.

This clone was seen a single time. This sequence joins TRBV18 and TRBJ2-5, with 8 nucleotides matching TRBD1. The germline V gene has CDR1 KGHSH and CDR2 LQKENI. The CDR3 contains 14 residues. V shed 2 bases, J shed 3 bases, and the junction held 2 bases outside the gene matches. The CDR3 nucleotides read TGTGCCAGCTCACCATGGGACAGGAAAGAGACCCAGTACTTC. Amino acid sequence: CASSPWDRKETQYF.

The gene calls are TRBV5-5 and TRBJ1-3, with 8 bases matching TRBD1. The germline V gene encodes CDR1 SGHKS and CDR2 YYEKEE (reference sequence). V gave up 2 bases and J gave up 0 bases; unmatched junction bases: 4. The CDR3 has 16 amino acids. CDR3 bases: TGTGCCAGCAGCTTTGGGACAGGTCTCTCTGGAAACACCATATATTTT. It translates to CASSFGTGLSGNTIYF.

In DNA form, the CDR3 reads TGCAGTGCTAGTGAGGGGGCGGATGGCTACACCTTC. Translated: CSASEGADGYTF. The chain links TRBV20-1 to TRBJ1-2, with 7 bases matching TRBD1. This CDR3 is 12 amino acids long. Germline V lookup: CDR1 DFQATT, CDR2 SNEGSKA (reference sequence). After removal of 3 bases from V and 6 bases from J, the junction contained 4 bases not matched to a gene.

CDR3 sequence (DNA): TGTGCCAGCAGCGTACGTACAGGGGGAGAGCAGTACTTC. As protein: CASSVRTGGEQYF. The chain links TRBV9 to TRBJ2-7, with TRBD1 identical over 8 bases. The germline gives CDR1 SGDLS, CDR2 YYNGEE. The CDR3 has 13 residues. Losses at the gene ends were 1 base for V and 7 bases for J; bases not matched to a gene: 4.

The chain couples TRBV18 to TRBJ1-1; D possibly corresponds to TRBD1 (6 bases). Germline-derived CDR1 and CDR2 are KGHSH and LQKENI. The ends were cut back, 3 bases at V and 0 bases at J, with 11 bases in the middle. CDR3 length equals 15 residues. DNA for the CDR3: TGTGCCAGCTCACCTCCCAGGGGATTGAACACTGAAGCTTTCTTT. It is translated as CASSPPRGLNTEAFF.

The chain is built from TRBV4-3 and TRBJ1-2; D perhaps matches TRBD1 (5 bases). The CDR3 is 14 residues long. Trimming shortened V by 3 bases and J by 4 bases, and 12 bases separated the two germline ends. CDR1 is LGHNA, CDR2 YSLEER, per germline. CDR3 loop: CASSHEKGPYGYTF. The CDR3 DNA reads TGCGCCAGCAGCCATGAAAAGGGGCCCTATGGCTACACCTTC.

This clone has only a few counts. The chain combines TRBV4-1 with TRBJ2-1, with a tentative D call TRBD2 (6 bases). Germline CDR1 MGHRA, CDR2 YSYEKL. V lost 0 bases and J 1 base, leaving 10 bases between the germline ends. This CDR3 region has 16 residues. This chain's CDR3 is CASSQDVGGSYNEQFF. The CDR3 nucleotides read TGCGCCAGCAGCCAAGATGTCGGGGGTTCCTACAATGAGCAGTTCTTC.

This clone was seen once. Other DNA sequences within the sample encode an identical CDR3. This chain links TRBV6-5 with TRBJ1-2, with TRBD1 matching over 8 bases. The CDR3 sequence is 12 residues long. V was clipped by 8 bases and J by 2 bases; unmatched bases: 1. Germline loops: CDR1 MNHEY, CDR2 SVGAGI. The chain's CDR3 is CASRQGNYGYTF. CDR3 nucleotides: TGTGCCAGCCGACAGGGGAACTATGGCTACACCTTC.

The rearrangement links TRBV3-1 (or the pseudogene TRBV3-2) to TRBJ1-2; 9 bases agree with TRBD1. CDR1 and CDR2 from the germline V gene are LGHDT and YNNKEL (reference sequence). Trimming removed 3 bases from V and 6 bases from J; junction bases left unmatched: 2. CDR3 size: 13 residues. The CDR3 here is CASSQTGGNGYTF. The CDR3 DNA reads TGTGCCAGCAGCCAGACAGGGGGGAATGGCTACACCTTC.

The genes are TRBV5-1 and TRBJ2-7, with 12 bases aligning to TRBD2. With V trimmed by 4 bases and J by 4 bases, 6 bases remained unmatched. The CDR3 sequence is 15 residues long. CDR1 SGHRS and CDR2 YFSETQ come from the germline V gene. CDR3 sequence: CASSAGLAGQYEQYF. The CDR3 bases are TGCGCCAGCAGCGCCGGACTAGCGGGGCAATACGAGCAGTACTTC.

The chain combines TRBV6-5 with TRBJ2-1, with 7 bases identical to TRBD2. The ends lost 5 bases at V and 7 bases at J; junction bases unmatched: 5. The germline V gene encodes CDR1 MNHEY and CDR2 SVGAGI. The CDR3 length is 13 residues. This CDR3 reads CASSRTSKNEQFF. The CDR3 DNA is TGTGCCAGCAGTCGGACTAGTAAGAATGAGCAGTTCTTC.

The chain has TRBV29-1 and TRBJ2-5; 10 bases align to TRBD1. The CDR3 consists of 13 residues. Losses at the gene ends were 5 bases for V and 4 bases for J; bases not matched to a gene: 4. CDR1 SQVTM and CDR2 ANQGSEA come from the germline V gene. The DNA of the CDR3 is TGCAGCGTTAGCGACAGGGGGCCAGAGACCCAGTACTTC. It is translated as CSVSDRGPETQYF.

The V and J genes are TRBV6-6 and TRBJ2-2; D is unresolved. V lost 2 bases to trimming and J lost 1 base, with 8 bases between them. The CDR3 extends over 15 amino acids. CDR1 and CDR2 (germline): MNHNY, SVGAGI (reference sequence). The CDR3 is CASSYPPGNTGELFF. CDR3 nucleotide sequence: TGTGCCAGCAGTTACCCCCCCGGGAACACCGGGGAGCTGTTTTTT.

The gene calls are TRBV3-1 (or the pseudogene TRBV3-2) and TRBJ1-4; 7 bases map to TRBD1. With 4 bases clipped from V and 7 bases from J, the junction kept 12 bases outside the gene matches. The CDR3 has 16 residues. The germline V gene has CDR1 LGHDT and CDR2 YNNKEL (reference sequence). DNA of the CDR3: TGTGCCAGCAGCCCCTACGAGGTCAGGGGGTTTGAAAAACTGTTTTTT. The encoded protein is CASSPYEVRGFEKLFF.

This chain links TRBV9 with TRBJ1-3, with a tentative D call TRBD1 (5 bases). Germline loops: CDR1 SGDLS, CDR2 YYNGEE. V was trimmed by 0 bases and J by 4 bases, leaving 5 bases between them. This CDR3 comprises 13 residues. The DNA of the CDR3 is TGTGCCAGCAGCGTAGAGGGGGGAAACACCATATATTTT. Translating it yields CASSVEGGNTIYF.

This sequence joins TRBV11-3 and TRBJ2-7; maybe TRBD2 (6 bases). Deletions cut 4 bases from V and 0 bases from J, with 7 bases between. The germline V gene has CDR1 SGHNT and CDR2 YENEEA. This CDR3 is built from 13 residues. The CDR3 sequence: CASSYGSSYEQYF. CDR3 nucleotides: TGTGCCAGCAGCTACGGGAGCTCCTACGAGCAGTACTTC. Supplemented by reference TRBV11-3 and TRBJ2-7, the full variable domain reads EAGVVQSPRYKIIEKKQPVAFWCNPISGHNTLYWYLQNLGQGPELLIRYENEEAVDDSQLPKDRFSAERLKGVDSTLKIQPAELGDSAVYLCASSYGSSYEQYFGPGTRLTVT.

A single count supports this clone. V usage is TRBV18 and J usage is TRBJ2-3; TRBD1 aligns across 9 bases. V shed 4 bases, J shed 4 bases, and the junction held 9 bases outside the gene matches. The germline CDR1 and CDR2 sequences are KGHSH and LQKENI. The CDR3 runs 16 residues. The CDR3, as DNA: TGTGCCAGCTCACTTTATGACAGGGGGTTGGCAGATACGCAGTATTTT. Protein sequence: CASSLYDRGLADTQYF.

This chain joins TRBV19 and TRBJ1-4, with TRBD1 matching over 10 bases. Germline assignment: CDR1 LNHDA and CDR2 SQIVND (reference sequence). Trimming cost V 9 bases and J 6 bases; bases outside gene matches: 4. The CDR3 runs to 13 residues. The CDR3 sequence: CASKGQGYEKLFF. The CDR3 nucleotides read TGTGCCAGCAAGGGACAGGGGTATGAAAAACTGTTTTTT.